This record covers a single T cell receptor beta chain. What it binds is not known. This record belongs to a study of shared clonotypes between healthy human individuals. Study results and limitations: Estimated richness values were generally larger in naive subsets than in memory subsets. The study found lower generation probabilities in non-shared clonotypes than in those shared by all four donors.

The V end lost 6 bases, the J end lost 4 bases, and 9 bases lay between the germline ends. The CDR3 loop spans 12 amino acids. Germline CDR1 and CDR2: MDHEN and SYDVKM. Splitting the CD4+ cells yielded a CD45RA+ naive subset and a CD45RA-negative memory subset. Sequenced by immunoSEQ multiplex PCR; TCRdb stores in-frame clones only, minus some. The table lists about 1.5 million clones, 95% to 99% of them singletons, with 0.45% in the top ten. This sequence joins TRBV28 and TRBJ2-5, with D hard to call. The sample taken for sequencing was naive CD4+ T cells sorted from blood. Regarding subset: CD45RA+ positively selected. The sequence was obtained from a man in his thirties or forties in good health. This chain's CDR3 is CASSPPVETQYF. CDR3 DNA sequence: TGTGCCAGCAGCCCGCCGGTAGAGACCCAGTACTTC.